What follows are 31 T cell receptor beta chains derived from one specimen sequenced in a study of blood T cell repertoires in COVID-19. Produced via immunoSEQ multiplex PCR; TCRdb's table is partial and in-frame only. The sample consists of about 90,000 clones, approximately 80% of them appearing once. The sequencing input was peripheral blood. These receptors originate from a woman aged 70-85 years with active or convalescent COVID-19.

In this sample, this clone turned up once. The J gene is TRBJ2-7, the V gene TRBV7-2; D remains ambiguous. Germline V lookup: CDR1 SGHTA, CDR2 FQGNSA. V shed 3 bases and J shed 1 base, with 4 bases lying between them. The CDR3 loop spans 12 amino acids. Written as DNA, the CDR3 is TGTGCCAGCAGCTTCGGGTCCTACGAGCAGTACTTC. Translation gives CASSFGSYEQYF.

V and J are TRBV28 and TRBJ1-6; 7 bases line up with TRBD1. Germline loops: CDR1 MDHEN, CDR2 SYDVKM. This CDR3 region has 16 residues. V lost 1 base and J lost 14; bases outside the gene matches: 14. CDR3 loop: CASSLYRDRGLRALHF. The CDR3 DNA follows: TGTGCCAGCAGTTTATACCGGGACAGAGGCCTGAGGGCCCTCCACTTT.

In its sample, this clone was seen once. This chain links TRBV6-1 with TRBJ1-4; D is perhaps TRBD1 (6 bases). The germline gives CDR1 MNHNS, CDR2 SASEGT. This CDR3 has 17 residues. Deletions cut 1 base from V and 0 bases from J, with 12 bases between. CDR3 DNA sequence: TGTGCCAGCAGTGAAGGCCAGGGGTTTTCAACTAATGAAAAACTGTTTTTT. Translation: CASSEGQGFSTNEKLFF.

The V call is TRBV7-2, the J call TRBJ2-3; 9 nucleotides line up with TRBD2. This CDR3 is built from 15 residues. With V trimmed by 2 bases and J by 3 bases, 3 bases remained unmatched. Per germline, CDR1 SGHTA and CDR2 FQGNSA. CDR3 sequence: CASSLLRGGTDTQYF. CDR3 bases: TGTGCCAGCAGCTTATTGCGGGGGGGGACAGATACGCAGTATTTT.

The V and J genes are TRBV15 and TRBJ2-2; 7 bases are shared with TRBD1. V dropped 0 bases and J dropped 6; count of bases not matched to a gene: 7. Germline lookup yields CDR1 LNHNV and CDR2 YYDKDF (reference sequence). The CDR3 contains 16 residues. This CDR3 is CATSRDGQANSGELFF. The CDR3 nucleotides are TGTGCCACCAGCAGAGACGGACAGGCCAATTCCGGGGAGCTGTTTTTT. Variable domain in full (rest from reference TRBV15 and TRBJ2-2): DAMVIQNPRYQVTQFGKPVTLSCSQTLNHNVMYWYQQKSSQAPKLLFHYYDKDFNNEADTPDNFQSRRPNTSFCFLDIRSPGLGDTAMYLCATSRDGQANSGELFFGEGSRLTVL.

This chain links TRBV6-5 with TRBJ1-3, with 7 bases fitting TRBD1. Trimming took 8 bases from V and 2 from J; bases not matched to a gene: 6. The CDR3 totals 14 residues. Germline CDR1 reads MNHEY; CDR2 reads SVGAGI. The CDR3 DNA reads as TGTGCCAGCTCACAGGGGTTTACTGGAAACACCATATATTTT. It is translated as CASSQGFTGNTIYF.

The gene calls are TRBV6-5 and TRBJ2-1; TRBD1 matches 8 bases. The germline gives CDR1 MNHEY, CDR2 SVGAGI. Trimming at V came to 6 bases and at J to 5 bases, leaving 9 bases not matched to a gene. The CDR3 is made up of 15 amino acids. The CDR3: CASRGDRRFHNEQFF. The CDR3 DNA sequence: TGTGCCAGCAGGGGGGACAGGAGATTTCACAATGAGCAGTTCTTC.

This sequence joins TRBV4-3 and TRBJ2-2; 7 nucleotides match TRBD1. Losses at the gene ends were 2 bases for V and 9 bases for J; bases not matched to a gene: 12. This CDR3 is built from 16 residues. Germline V gives CDR1 LGHNA, CDR2 YSLEER. The CDR3 is CASSQSGTVGFRELFF. The CDR3 DNA reads as TGCGCCAGCAGCCAATCCGGGACAGTCGGTTTCCGGGAGCTGTTTTTT.

The V call is TRBV4-1, the J call TRBJ2-3; unclear D gene. V was cut by 2 bases and J by 2 bases, with 5 bases left in between. CDR1 and CDR2 from the germline V gene are MGHRA and YSYEKL. This CDR3 has 13 amino acids. The CDR3 region is CASSQQNTDTQYF. Written as DNA, the CDR3 is TGCGCCAGCAGCCAACAGAACACAGATACGCAGTATTTT.

The V call is TRBV18, the J call TRBJ2-2, with 7 bases that match TRBD1. The CDR3 contains 14 residues. CDR1 and CDR2 from the germline V gene are KGHSH and LQKENI. V lost 6 bases and J lost 6; bases outside the gene matches: 7. CDR3 sequence reads: CASSQGQLAGELFF. As DNA, the CDR3 is TGTGCCAGCTCCCAGGGACAGTTGGCCGGGGAGCTGTTTTTT.

The chain is built from TRBV11-2 and TRBJ2-2, with D possibly being TRBD1 (6 bases). V lost 6 bases, J lost 11 bases, and 16 bases lay in between. Germline V gene sequence: CDR1 SGHAT, CDR2 FQNNGV. This CDR3 has 13 amino acids. The CDR3 loop is CASRQLQGRELFF. CDR3 DNA: TGTGCCAGCAGGCAATTACAGGGAAGAGAGCTGTTTTTT.

The chain carries TRBV5-1 and TRBJ2-1, with D possibly TRBD1 on 5 matching bases. Trimming removed 1 base from V and 5 bases from J, with 10 bases in between. Germline CDR1 is SGHRS and CDR2 is YFSETQ. The CDR3 has 14 residues. As DNA, the CDR3 is TGCGCCAGCAGCTTGTTAGAAGGGGACAATGAGCAGTTCTTC. Amino acids: CASSLLEGDNEQFF.

This rearrangement joins TRBV5-1 to TRBJ2-5; 10 nucleotides match TRBD1. Trimming took 4 bases from V and 2 from J; bases not matched to a gene: 2. Looked up from germline, CDR1 is SGHRS and CDR2 is YFSETQ. CDR3 length: 14 amino acids. Written as DNA, the CDR3 is TGCGCCAGCAGCATGGACAGGGGGCAAGAGACCCAGTACTTC. Its protein is CASSMDRGQETQYF.

This clone was observed once. V gene TRBV2 combines with J gene TRBJ2-1; D possibly corresponds to TRBD1 (6 bases). V lost 5 bases, J lost 9 bases, and 20 bases lay in between. Per germline, CDR1 SNHLY and CDR2 FYNNEI. The CDR3 covers 15 residues. The CDR3 reads CASSYRENIRGEQFF. The DNA for the CDR3 is TGTGCCAGCAGTTACAGGGAAAATATCCGGGGTGAGCAGTTCTTC.

The V call is TRBV5-1, the J call TRBJ1-2, with TRBD1 identical over 11 bases. In germline, CDR1 is SGHRS, CDR2 YFSETQ. This CDR3 comprises 15 residues. With 4 bases clipped from V and 5 bases from J, the junction kept 7 bases outside the gene matches. CDR3 nucleotide sequence: TGCGCCAGCAGCACAGGACAGGGGGCAGAGTATGGCTACACCTTC. Protein sequence: CASSTGQGAEYGYTF.

The chain employs TRBV18 and TRBJ1-3; a possible D gene is TRBD1 (6 bases). This CDR3 comprises 16 residues. V shed 0 bases and J shed 4 bases, with 13 bases lying between them. Germline V lookup: CDR1 KGHSH, CDR2 LQKENI. The CDR3 spells CASSPPTAGVGNTIYF. CDR3 bases: TGTGCCAGCTCACCACCGACTGCAGGGGTGGGAAACACCATATATTTT.

The gene calls are TRBV5-1 and TRBJ2-2, with 7 bases lining up with TRBD2. The germline V gene encodes CDR1 SGHRS and CDR2 YFSETQ. The CDR3 covers 17 residues. Trimming removed 1 base from V and 2 bases from J; junction bases left unmatched: 8. The CDR3 nucleotides read TGCGCCAGCAGCTTGAATTTAGGCGGGGGTAACACCGGGGAGCTGTTTTTT. It yields the protein CASSLNLGGGNTGELFF.

The chain couples TRBV7-2 to TRBJ1-2; D is ambiguous. Germline CDR1 SGHTA, CDR2 FQGNSA. V lost 1 base and J lost 3, with 6 bases in between. The CDR3 sequence is 13 residues long. The CDR3 DNA sequence: TGTGCCAGCAGCTTAGGGCGGGACTATGGCTACACCTTC. This encodes CASSLGRDYGYTF.

This chain uses TRBV10-1 with TRBJ1-5; no definite D call. The CDR3 is 10 amino acids. In germline, CDR1 is WNHNN, CDR2 SYGVQD (reference sequence). The germline V and J ends were trimmed by 8 bases and 5 bases, with 4 bases remaining between them. This chain's CDR3 is CASPDQPQHF. The CDR3 DNA follows: TGCGCCAGCCCGGATCAGCCCCAGCATTTT.

V gene TRBV9 combines with J gene TRBJ1-2, with 8 bases matching TRBD1. The CDR3 length is 14 residues. Per germline, CDR1 SGDLS and CDR2 YYNGEE. Germline trimming cut 4 bases from V and 7 bases from J; bases unmatched to any gene: 9. As DNA, the CDR3 is TGTGCCAGCAGCCTTCCAGGGACAGGTAGTGGCTACACCTTC. Amino acid sequence: CASSLPGTGSGYTF. Supplemented by reference TRBV9 and TRBJ1-2, the full variable domain reads DSGVTQTPKHLITATGQRVTLRCSPRSGDLSVYWYQQSLDQGLQFLIQYYNGEERAKGNILERFSAQQFPDLHSELNLSSLELGDSALYFCASSLPGTGSGYTFGSGTRLTVV.

The sample holds a few counts of this clone. The rearrangement links TRBV5-1 to TRBJ1-1; D is perhaps TRBD1 (5 bases). The ends were cut back, 5 bases at V and 8 bases at J, with 19 bases in the middle. CDR3 size: 14 residues. CDR1 is SGHRS, CDR2 YFSETQ, per germline. The CDR3 nucleotides are TGCGCCAGCAGAAGCGGTTCGGGGAGGGACGAAGCTTTCTTT. Translating gives CASRSGSGRDEAFF.

The chain combines TRBV7-2 with TRBJ2-1; TRBD2 aligns across 9 bases. The CDR3 length is 19 residues. V lost 4 bases, J lost 2 bases, and 15 bases stayed unmatched. CDR1 SGHTA and CDR2 FQGNSA come from the germline V gene. This chain's CDR3 is CASSSSWRGGFGTYNEQFF. In DNA form, the CDR3 reads TGTGCCAGCAGCTCATCCTGGCGGGGGGGCTTCGGGACCTACAATGAGCAGTTCTTC.

The chain joins TRBV19 to TRBJ1-6; weak D call: TRBD1 (6 bases). V lost 5 bases to trimming and J lost 8 bases, with 13 bases between them. Per germline, CDR1 LNHDA and CDR2 SQIVND (reference sequence). CDR3 length: 14 residues. In DNA, the CDR3 is TGTGCCAGTAGTTCTGGACAGTCCTATTCACCCCTCCACTTT. Protein sequence: CASSSGQSYSPLHF.

The chain has TRBV5-6 and TRBJ1-1, with D possibly being TRBD1 (6 bases). Trimming pared 4 bases from V and 4 bases from J, leaving 17 bases between. CDR3 length equals 15 residues. Germline values: CDR1 SGHDT, CDR2 YYEEEE. In nucleotides, the CDR3 is TGTGCCAGCAGCCCAGGGGTGTTGGGCGGCACTGAAGCTTTCTTT. Amino acids: CASSPGVLGGTEAFF.

In this sample, this clone turned up a few times. V and J are TRBV4-1 and TRBJ2-3; 8 nucleotides agree with TRBD1. Germline V gene sequence: CDR1 MGHRA, CDR2 YSYEKL. Trimming removed 0 bases from V and 2 bases from J; junction bases left unmatched: 4. The CDR3 has 16 amino acids. The CDR3 sequence: CASSQEVQGATDTQYF. Written as DNA, the CDR3 is TGCGCCAGCAGCCAAGAAGTTCAGGGGGCCACAGATACGCAGTATTTT.

CDR3 protein: CASSLIGEDGYTF. For the CDR3, the DNA is TGTGCCAGCAGCTTGATAGGGGAGGATGGCTACACCTTC. The J gene is TRBJ1-2, the V gene TRBV5-5; maybe TRBD1 (5 bases). Germline loops: CDR1 SGHKS, CDR2 YYEKEE (reference sequence). The CDR3 sequence is 13 residues long. The V gene lost 1 base and the J gene lost 6 bases, with 10 bases spanning the gap.

The genes are TRBV4-3 and TRBJ2-7; possible D gene TRBD1, 6 bases. The CDR3 consists of 14 residues. Germline CDR1 reads LGHNA; CDR2 reads YSLEER. V dropped 4 bases and J dropped 0 bases, with 10 bases sitting between them. The CDR3 nucleotides read TGCGCCAGCAGCCGGGACACTGGCTCCTACGAGCAGTACTTC. The encoded protein is CASSRDTGSYEQYF.

The chain employs TRBV27 and TRBJ1-5, with D possibly being TRBD1 (5 bases). Trimming removed 4 bases at V and 3 bases at J, with 13 bases between. From germline, CDR1 is MNHEY and CDR2 SMNVEV (reference sequence). The CDR3 consists of 15 residues. CDR3 coding DNA: TGTGCCAGCAGTTCAACGGCGGGGGACAATCAGCCCCAGCATTTT. It yields the protein CASSSTAGDNQPQHF.

The chain employs TRBV2 and TRBJ1-5; D is undetermined. V was pared by 6 bases and J by 0 bases, with 9 bases between. Germline assignment: CDR1 SNHLY and CDR2 FYNNEI. This CDR3 is 14 amino acids long. CDR3 amino acids: CASSNAYSNQPQHF. DNA of the CDR3: TGTGCCAGCAGCAACGCGTATAGCAATCAGCCCCAGCATTTT.

The chain links TRBV5-4 to TRBJ1-2; TRBD1 aligns across 9 bases. The CDR3 is 15 residues long. V trimming: 10 bases; J trimming: 7 bases; junction bases outside the gene matches: 17. CDR1 and CDR2 from the germline V gene are SGHNT and YYREEE (reference sequence). Here the CDR3 DNA reads TGTGCCCTGAGACAGGGGGTATCCGTTACTGGTGGCTACACCTTC. Amino acids: CALRQGVSVTGGYTF.

The chain has TRBV3-1 (or the pseudogene TRBV3-2) and TRBJ2-5; TRBD2 aligns across 8 bases. Trimming at V came to 1 base and at J to 6 bases, leaving 10 bases not matched to a gene. There are 16 residues in the CDR3. CDR1 is LGHDT and CDR2 is YNNKEL in the germline V gene (reference sequence). The CDR3 is CASSQAPKRGRKTQYF. The CDR3 coding sequence is TGTGCCAGCAGCCAAGCGCCTAAGCGGGGGAGAAAGACCCAGTACTTC.